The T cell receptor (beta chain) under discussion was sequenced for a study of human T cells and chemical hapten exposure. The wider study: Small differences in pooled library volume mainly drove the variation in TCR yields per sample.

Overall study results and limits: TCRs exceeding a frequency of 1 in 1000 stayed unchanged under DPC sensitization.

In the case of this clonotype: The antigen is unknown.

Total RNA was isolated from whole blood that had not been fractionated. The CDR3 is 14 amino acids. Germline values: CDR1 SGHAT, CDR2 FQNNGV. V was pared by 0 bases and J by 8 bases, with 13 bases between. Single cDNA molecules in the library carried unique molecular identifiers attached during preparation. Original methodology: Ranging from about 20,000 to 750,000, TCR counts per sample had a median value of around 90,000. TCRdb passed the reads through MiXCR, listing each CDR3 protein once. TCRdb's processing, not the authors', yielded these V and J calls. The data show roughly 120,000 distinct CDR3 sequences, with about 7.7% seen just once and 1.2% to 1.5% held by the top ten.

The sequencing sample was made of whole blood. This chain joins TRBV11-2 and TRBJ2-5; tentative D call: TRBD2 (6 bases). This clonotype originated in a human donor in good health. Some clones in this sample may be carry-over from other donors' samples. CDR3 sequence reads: CASSLESWGETQYF. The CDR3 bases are TGTGCCAGCAGCTTAGAATCCTGGGGGGAAACCCAGTACTTC. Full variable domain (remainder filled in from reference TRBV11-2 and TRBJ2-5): EAGVAQSPRYKIIEKRQSVAFWCNPISGHATLYWYQQILGQGPKLLIQFQNNGVVDDSQLPKDRFSAERLKGVDSTLKIQPAKLEDSAVYLCASSLESWGETQYFGPGTRLLVL.